The source of this TCR beta chain is a study of shared clonotypes between healthy human individuals. About the research overall: Plates per donor: three CD4 naive, three CD4 memory, two CD8 naive, one CD8 memory.

Data came from immunoSEQ multiplex PCR; TCRdb stores just in-frame clones and leaves some out. Counted here are approximately 2.3 million clones, 85% to 95% occurring once; the ten biggest clones make up about 0.39%. The TCR originated in a man aged 18 to 29 in good health. Some clones in this sample may be carry-over from other donors' samples. Sequenced: naive CD4+ T cells from PBMCs. The subset denotes: CD45RA+ positively selected.

The CDR3 protein is CASSVRVSADTQYF. CDR3 bases: TGTGCCAGCAGCGTCAGGGTGTCGGCAGATACGCAGTATTTT. The rearrangement links TRBV9 to TRBJ2-3; TRBD1 is a possible D gene (5 bases). The V and J ends lost 2 bases and 4 bases respectively, with 11 bases between them. This CDR3 comprises 14 residues. Germline CDR1 is SGDLS and CDR2 is YYNGEE.